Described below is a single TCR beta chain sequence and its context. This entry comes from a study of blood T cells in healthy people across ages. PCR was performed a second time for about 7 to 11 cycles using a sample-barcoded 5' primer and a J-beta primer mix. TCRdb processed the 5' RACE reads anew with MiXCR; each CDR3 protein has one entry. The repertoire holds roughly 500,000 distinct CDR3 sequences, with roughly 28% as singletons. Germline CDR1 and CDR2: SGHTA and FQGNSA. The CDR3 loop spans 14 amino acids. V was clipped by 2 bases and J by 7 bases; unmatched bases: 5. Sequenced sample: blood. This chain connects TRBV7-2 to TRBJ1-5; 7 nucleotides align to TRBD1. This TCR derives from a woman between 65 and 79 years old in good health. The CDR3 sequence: CASSLTRGQQPQHF. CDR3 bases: TGTGCCAGCAGCTTAACAAGGGGGCAACAGCCCCAGCATTTT.